The 10 T cell receptor beta chains in this list originate from one sample, sequenced in a study of Ad26.COV2.S vaccination and SARS-CoV-2 variants. Libraries were prepared by immunoSEQ multiplex PCR; TCRdb keeps only in-frame clonotypes and omits some of them. Of 180,000 or so clones listed, around nine tenths are singletons. Sequences were derived from peripheral blood, sampled after recovery from COVID-19. These TCRs come from a human donor who had recovered from COVID-19.

V and J are TRBV10-3 and TRBJ1-4, with D perhaps TRBD1 (5 bases). The CDR3 has 17 residues. Trimming removed 10 bases at V and 0 bases at J, with 21 bases between. CDR1 is ENHRY, CDR2 SYGVKD, per germline. The CDR3 DNA reads as TGTGCCACCTTTGCCGGGACTTTCCTTGCAACTAATGAAAAACTGTTTTTT. Its protein is CATFAGTFLATNEKLFF.

The gene calls are TRBV9 and TRBJ2-1; TRBD1 or TRBD2 may be the D gene (5 bases each). Germline V gives CDR1 SGDLS, CDR2 YYNGEE. CDR3 size: 16 residues. Between the trimmed V and J ends, which lost 0 bases and 4 bases, there was a span of 14 bases. The CDR3 here is CASSVDPGQTYNEQFF. For the CDR3, the DNA is TGTGCCAGCAGCGTAGATCCGGGGCAGACATACAATGAGCAGTTCTTC.

The chain is built from TRBV4-2 and TRBJ1-2, with D unclear. Trimming removed 0 bases from V and 5 bases from J, with 16 bases in between. The CDR3 contains 16 residues. Germline V CDR1 and CDR2: LGHNA, YNFKEQ. The DNA for the CDR3 is TGTGCCAGCAGCCAAGATGTAGGGAATATTGGGTATGGCTACACCTTC. Its protein product is CASSQDVGNIGYGYTF.

This sequence joins TRBV10-2 and TRBJ1-4; TRBD1 might be the D (5 bases). Per the germline V gene, CDR1 is WSHSY and CDR2 is SAAADI. V was pared by 0 bases and J by 12 bases, with 8 bases between. The CDR3 is 12 residues long. The CDR3 DNA sequence: TGCGCCAGCAGTGAGTCAGCGGGGCAACTGTTTTTT. This gives the protein CASSESAGQLFF.

The CDR3 DNA sequence: TGTGCCAGCAGCTTGGGGCTTCCGGCAACAACCCCGAACACAGATACGCAGTATTTT. Protein sequence: CASSLGLPATTPNTDTQYF. The chain uses TRBV5-8 and TRBJ2-3; D is unresolved. The V end was cut by 0 bases, the J end by 2 bases, with 22 bases between. This CDR3 contains 19 residues. Germline CDR1 SGHTS, CDR2 YDEGEE.

This rearrangement joins TRBV11-2 to TRBJ2-1; D gene ambiguous. V was shortened by 2 bases and J by 4 bases, with 15 bases between the two germline ends. Germline V CDR1 and CDR2: SGHAT, FQNNGV. The CDR3 runs 16 residues. CDR3 nucleotides: TGTGCCAGCAGCTTACCGAACACGGTTCCTTACAATGAGCAGTTCTTC. Its protein is CASSLPNTVPYNEQFF.

The J gene is TRBJ2-1, the V gene TRBV2, with 15 positions matching TRBD2. V shed 10 bases, J shed 8 bases, and the junction held 3 bases outside the gene matches. CDR1 SNHLY and CDR2 FYNNEI come from the germline V gene. This CDR3 is built from 13 residues. The CDR3 nucleotides are TGTGCCATTGGGACTAGCGGGAGGTATGAGCAGTTCTTC. Amino acids: CAIGTSGRYEQFF.

Only one count was recorded for this clone. V gene TRBV5-1 combines with J gene TRBJ2-7; D gene unclear. This CDR3 has 13 amino acids. With 4 bases removed from V and 2 bases from J, the gap between germline ends came to 10 bases. Germline-derived CDR1 and CDR2 are SGHRS and YFSETQ. CDR3 loop: CASSTAEAYEQYF. The CDR3 region has the DNA TGCGCCAGCAGCACGGCTGAAGCCTACGAGCAGTACTTC.

This chain links TRBV6-5 with TRBJ1-6, with a weak D call TRBD1 (6 bases). Germline V gene lookup returns CDR1 MNHEY and CDR2 SVGAGI. V gave up 3 bases and J gave up 8 bases, with 14 bases separating them. This CDR3 comprises 15 residues. CDR3 nucleotides: TGTGCCAGCAGTTATGGCCAGGGGAAGGATTCACCCCTCCACTTT. Translation: CASSYGQGKDSPLHF.

The CDR3 DNA sequence: TGCGCCAGCAGCTTTGGGGGCCAGACCGGGGAGCTGTTTTTT. Amino acids: CASSFGGQTGELFF. This sequence joins TRBV5-1 and TRBJ2-2, with D possibly TRBD1 on 6 matching bases. The CDR3 runs to 14 residues. Trimming took off 2 bases at V and 5 bases at J, with 10 bases between the two ends. Per germline, CDR1 SGHRS and CDR2 YFSETQ.